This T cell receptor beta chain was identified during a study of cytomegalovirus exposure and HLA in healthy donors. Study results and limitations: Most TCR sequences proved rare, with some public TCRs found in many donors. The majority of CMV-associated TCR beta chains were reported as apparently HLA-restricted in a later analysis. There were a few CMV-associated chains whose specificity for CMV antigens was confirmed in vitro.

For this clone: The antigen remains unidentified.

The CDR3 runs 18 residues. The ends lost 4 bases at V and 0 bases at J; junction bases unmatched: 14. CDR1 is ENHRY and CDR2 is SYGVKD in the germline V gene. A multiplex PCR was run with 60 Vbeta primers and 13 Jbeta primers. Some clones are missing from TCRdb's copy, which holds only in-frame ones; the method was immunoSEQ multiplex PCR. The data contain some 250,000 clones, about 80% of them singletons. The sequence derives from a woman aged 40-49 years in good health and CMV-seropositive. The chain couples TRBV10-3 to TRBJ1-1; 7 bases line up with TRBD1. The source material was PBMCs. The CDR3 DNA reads TGTGCCATCAGTGGTGGGAAGGGGGCGTACGTGGTGAACACTGAAGCTTTCTTT. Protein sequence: CAISGGKGAYVVNTEAFF.